Below, 15 T cell receptor beta chains from the same sample are listed, as sequenced in a study of control samples from healthy donors and cancer patients. This table comes from immunoSEQ multiplex PCR, and its TCRdb copy is limited to in-frame clones, with some not included. The table lists tens of thousands of clones, 70% to 90% of them singletons. The sequenced sample consisted of blood. Receptors originate from a woman between 50 and 59 years old in good health.

The chain uses TRBV5-1 and TRBJ2-1, with D tentatively TRBD1 (6 bases). The CDR3 extends over 15 amino acids. CDR1 and CDR2 (germline): SGHRS, YFSETQ. V lost 0 bases and J lost 4, with 11 bases in between. The CDR3 coding sequence is TGCGCCAGCAGCTTGGGGGGGACACAGTACAATGAGCAGTTCTTC. The encoded protein is CASSLGGTQYNEQFF. The variable domain in full, completed from reference TRBV5-1 and TRBJ2-1, reads KAGVTQTPRYLIKTRGQQVTLSCSPISGHRSVSWYQQTPGQGLQFLFEYFSETQRNKGNFPGRFSGRQFSNSRSEMNVSTLELGDSALYLCASSLGGTQYNEQFFGPGTRLTVL.

V and J are TRBV11-3 and TRBJ1-3; D unclear. V was trimmed by 0 bases and J by 0 bases, leaving 6 bases between them. Germline CDR1 is SGHNT and CDR2 is YENEEA. CDR3 size: 15 residues. The CDR3 protein is CASSLEPHSGNTIYF. CDR3 sequence (DNA): TGTGCCAGCAGCTTAGAGCCTCACTCTGGAAACACCATATATTTT.

This clone has just one count. The V and J genes are TRBV25-1 and TRBJ1-2; D gene uncertain. V was cut by 9 bases and J by 1 base, with 12 bases left in between. CDR1 is MGHDK and CDR2 is SYGVNS in the germline V gene. The CDR3 consists of 13 residues. The CDR3 DNA reads TGTGCCAGTTCAGCTGGAGTTAACTATGGCTACACCTTC. This gives the protein CASSAGVNYGYTF.

The gene calls are TRBV28 and TRBJ2-1; D call uncertain. Trimming shortened V by 2 bases and J by 0 bases, and 8 bases separated the two germline ends. This CDR3 region has 15 residues. Germline loops: CDR1 MDHEN, CDR2 SYDVKM. The CDR3 nucleotides are TGTGCCAGCAGTTTACAAGCTTTCTCCTACAATGAGCAGTTCTTC. As protein: CASSLQAFSYNEQFF.

The chain uses TRBV19 and TRBJ1-2; D is possibly TRBD1 (6 bases). CDR1 LNHDA and CDR2 SQIVND come from the germline V gene (reference sequence). V was cut by 6 bases and J by 8 bases, with 19 bases left in between. The CDR3 contains 14 residues. The DNA of the CDR3 is TGTGCCAGTAGGTGGCAGGGACAAGGAGTCGGCTACACCTTC. Protein: CASRWQGQGVGYTF.

This sequence joins TRBV13 and TRBJ1-2, with 7 bases aligning to TRBD1. Germline-derived CDR1 and CDR2 are PRHDT and FYEKMQ (reference sequence). The CDR3 is 15 amino acids. J lost 2 bases, V lost 0 bases, and 3 bases had no gene match. The CDR3 sequence: CASSLGPGGNYGYTF. In DNA form, the CDR3 reads TGTGCCAGCAGCTTAGGACCAGGGGGGAACTATGGCTACACCTTC.

The chain recombines TRBV6-5 with TRBJ1-6; TRBD1 agrees at 9 bases. There are 15 residues in the CDR3. V lost 6 bases to trimming and J lost 8 bases; unmatched junction nucleotides: 8. Germline CDR1 and CDR2: MNHEY and SVGAGI. The CDR3 DNA follows: TGTGCCAGCAGGACCCCCGACAGGGGGTATTCACCCCTCCACTTT. Protein product: CASRTPDRGYSPLHF.

The V and J genes are TRBV12-1 and TRBJ2-5; the table's D call TRBD2 went unverified against the DNA. TRBV12-1 represents a pseudogene. The CDR3 is 15 amino acids. CDR3 in amino acids: CASSTWTSGQETQYF. The CDR3 bases are TGTGCCAGCAGCACCTGGACTAGCGGCCAAGAGACCCAGTACTTC.

The rearrangement uses TRBV6-2 or TRBV6-3 and TRBJ2-3, with a possible D match to TRBD2 (5 bases). The germline V and J ends were trimmed by 3 bases and 6 bases, with 16 bases remaining between them. From germline, CDR1 is MNHEY and CDR2 SVGEGT. This CDR3 region has 15 residues. The CDR3: CASSYPRGSRDTQYF. CDR3 DNA sequence: TGTGCCAGCAGTTATCCCCGAGGGAGCAGGGATACGCAGTATTTT.

This clone is labeled medium-sized (0.01 to 0.1%). The rearrangement uses TRBV4-2 and TRBJ1-4; no reliable D call. The V end lost 8 bases, the J end lost 2 bases, and 9 bases lay between the germline ends. The CDR3 is 13 residues long. CDR1 and CDR2 (germline): LGHNA, YNFKEQ. The chain's CDR3 is CASHRNTNEKLFF. In DNA, the CDR3 is TGTGCCAGCCACCGGAATACTAATGAAAAACTGTTTTTT.

V gene TRBV4-3 combines with J gene TRBJ2-3; 9 bases agree with TRBD2. Germline values: CDR1 LGHNA, CDR2 YSLEER. J lost 6 bases, V lost 0 bases, and 4 bases had no gene match. The length of the CDR3 is 15 residues. The CDR3 sequence: CASSQDPRGGDTQYF. The CDR3 nucleotides read TGCGCCAGCAGCCAAGATCCGCGGGGGGGGGATACGCAGTATTTT.

This clone came up a few times. The chain links TRBV4-2 to TRBJ1-2, with TRBD1 as a possible D gene (5 bases). Trimming shortened V by 0 bases and J by 4 bases, and 6 bases separated the two germline ends. Germline assignment: CDR1 LGHNA and CDR2 YNFKEQ. CDR3 length: 13 residues. CDR3 in amino acids: CASSQDQGYGYTF. CDR3 sequence (DNA): TGTGCCAGCAGCCAAGACCAGGGCTATGGCTACACCTTC.

This clone came up once. This sequence joins TRBV9 and TRBJ2-5; 9 nucleotides line up with TRBD1. In germline, CDR1 is SGDLS, CDR2 YYNGEE. This CDR3 comprises 15 residues. The V gene end was trimmed by 4 bases and the J gene end by 7 bases; junction bases not matched to a gene: 11. The chain's CDR3 is CASSLAGTGRGTQYF. The DNA of the CDR3 is TGTGCCAGCAGCTTGGCCGGGACAGGGAGAGGGACCCAGTACTTC.

V usage is TRBV7-8 and J usage is TRBJ1-4; 7 positions match TRBD1. Trimming cost V 1 base and J 7 bases; bases outside gene matches: 3. The CDR3 length is 14 residues. CDR1 is SGHVS, CDR2 FQNEAQ, per germline. CDR3 in amino acids: CASSLVRGGEKLFF. The CDR3 nucleotides read TGTGCCAGCAGCTTAGTCAGGGGGGGTGAAAAACTGTTTTTT.

The CDR3 spells CASSLLGREAVRGRYNEQFF. CDR3 in DNA: TGTGCCAGCAGCTTATTAGGGAGGGAAGCGGTAAGGGGTCGGTACAATGAGCAGTTCTTC. The genes are TRBV7-8 and TRBJ2-1; 7 positions match TRBD2. The germline V gene has CDR1 SGHVS and CDR2 FQNEAQ. The CDR3 spans 20 residues. V shed 2 bases, J shed 4 bases, and the junction held 20 bases outside the gene matches. Using reference TRBV7-8 and TRBJ2-1 for the parts outside the CDR3, the full variable domain is GAGVSQSPRYKVAKRGQDVALRCDPISGHVSLFWYQQALGQGPEFLTYFQNEAQLDKSGLPSDRFFAERPEGSVSTLKIQRTQQEDSAVYLCASSLLGREAVRGRYNEQFFGPGTRLTVL.